This T cell receptor beta chain derives from a study of regulatory T cells in long-lasting Graves disease. Findings of the study overall: The small sample size may have reduced accuracy. Newly diagnosed disease favored TRBV20-1 and TRBJ2-1 over persistent disease.

Stated time point: newly diagnosed GD, antithyroid drugs for less than 3 months. RNA extracted from PBMCs served as the sequencing template. Germline assignment: CDR1 SNHLY and CDR2 FYNNEI. This CDR3 spans 13 amino acids. J lost 5 bases, V lost 6 bases, and 2 bases had no gene match. This clonotype was observed at least ten times. As yet, its antigen is unknown. In building TCR beta libraries, iRepertoire HTBI primers were used together with Arm-PCR of CDR3 regions. TCRdb used MiXCR to reprocess the multiplex PCR reads, holding one entry per CDR3 protein. The sample lists approximately 540,000 distinct CDR3 sequences, 9.5% to 15% occurring once. The data also belong to a second study, concerning T cells in Graves' hyperthyroidism and ophthalmopathy. That report notes: First-round RT-PCR of the TCR CDR3 relied on the HTBI primer set.

The sequences come from peripheral blood mononuclear cells (PBMCs), collected at new diagnosis, from a patient treated with antithyroid drugs. This TCR was recovered from a woman aged 25-40 years with Graves disease. The V gene is TRBV2, the J gene TRBJ1-1; TRBD1 matches at 11 bases. CDR3: CASRDRGHTEAFF. The DNA for the CDR3 is TGTGCCAGCAGGGACAGGGGGCATACTGAAGCTTTCTTT.